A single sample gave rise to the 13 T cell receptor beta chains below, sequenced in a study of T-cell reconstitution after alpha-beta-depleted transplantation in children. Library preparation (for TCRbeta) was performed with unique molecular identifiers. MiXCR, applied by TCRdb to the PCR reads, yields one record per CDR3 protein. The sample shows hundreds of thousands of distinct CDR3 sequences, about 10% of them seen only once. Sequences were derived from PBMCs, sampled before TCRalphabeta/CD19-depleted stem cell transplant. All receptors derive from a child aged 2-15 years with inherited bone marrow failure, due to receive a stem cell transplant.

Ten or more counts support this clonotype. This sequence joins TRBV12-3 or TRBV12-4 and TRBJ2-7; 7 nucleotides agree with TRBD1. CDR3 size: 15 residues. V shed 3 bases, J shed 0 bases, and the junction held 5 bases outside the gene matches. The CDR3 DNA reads TGTGCCAGCAGTTTTCAGGGGGTTAGCTCCTACGAGCAGTACTTC. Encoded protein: CASSFQGVSSYEQYF.

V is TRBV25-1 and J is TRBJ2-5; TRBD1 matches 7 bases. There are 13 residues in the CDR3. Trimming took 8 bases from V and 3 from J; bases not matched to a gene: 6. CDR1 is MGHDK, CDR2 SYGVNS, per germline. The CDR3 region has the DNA TGTGCCAGCCACGGGACAGACGAAGAGACCCAGTACTTC. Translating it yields CASHGTDEETQYF.

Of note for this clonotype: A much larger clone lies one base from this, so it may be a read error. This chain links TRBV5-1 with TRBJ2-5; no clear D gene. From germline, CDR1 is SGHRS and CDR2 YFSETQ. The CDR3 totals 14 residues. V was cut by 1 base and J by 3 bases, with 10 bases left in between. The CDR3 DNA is TGCGCCAGCAGCTTGTATTTGCCGGAAGAGACCCAGTACTTC. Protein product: CASSLYLPEETQYF. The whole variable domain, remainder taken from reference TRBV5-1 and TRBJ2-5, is KAGVTQTPRYLIKTRGQQVTLSCSPISGHRSVSWYQQTPGQGLQFLFEYFSETQRNKGNFPGRFSGRQFSNSRSEMNVSTLELGDSALYLCASSLYLPEETQYFGPGTRLLVL.

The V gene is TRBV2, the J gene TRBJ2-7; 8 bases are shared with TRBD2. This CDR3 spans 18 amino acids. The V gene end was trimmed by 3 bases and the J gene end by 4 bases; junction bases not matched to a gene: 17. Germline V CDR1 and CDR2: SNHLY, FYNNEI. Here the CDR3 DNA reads TGTGCCAGCAGTGATGAAAACCGGGGGACTAGAGGGTGGTACGAGCAGTACTTC. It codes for CASSDENRGTRGWYEQYF.

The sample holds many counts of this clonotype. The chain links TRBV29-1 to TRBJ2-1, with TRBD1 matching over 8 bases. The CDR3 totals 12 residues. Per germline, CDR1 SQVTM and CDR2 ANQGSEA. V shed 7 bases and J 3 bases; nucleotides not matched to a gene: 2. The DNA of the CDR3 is TGCAGCGCCGACAGGGGCTACAATGAGCAGTTCTTC. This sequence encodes CSADRGYNEQFF.

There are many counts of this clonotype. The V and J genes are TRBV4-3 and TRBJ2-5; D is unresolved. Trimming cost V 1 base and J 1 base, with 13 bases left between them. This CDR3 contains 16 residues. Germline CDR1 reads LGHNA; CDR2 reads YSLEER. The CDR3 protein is CASSQVLGRFQETQYF. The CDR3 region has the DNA TGCGCCAGCAGCCAAGTACTCGGGCGTTTCCAAGAGACCCAGTACTTC.

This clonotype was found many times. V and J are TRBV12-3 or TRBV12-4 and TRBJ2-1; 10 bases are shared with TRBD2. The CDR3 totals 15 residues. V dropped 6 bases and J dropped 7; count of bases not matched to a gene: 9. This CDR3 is CASSYSGRAVNEQFF. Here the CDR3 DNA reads TGTGCCAGCAGCTACAGCGGGAGGGCCGTGAATGAGCAGTTCTTC.

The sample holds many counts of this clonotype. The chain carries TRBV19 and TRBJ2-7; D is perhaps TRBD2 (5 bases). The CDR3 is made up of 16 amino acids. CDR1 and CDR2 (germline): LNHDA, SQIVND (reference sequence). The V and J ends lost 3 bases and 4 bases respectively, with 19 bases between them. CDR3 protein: CASSIWRAGRPYEQYF. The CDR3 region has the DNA TGTGCCAGTAGTATTTGGCGGGCAGGTCGACCGTACGAGCAGTACTTC.

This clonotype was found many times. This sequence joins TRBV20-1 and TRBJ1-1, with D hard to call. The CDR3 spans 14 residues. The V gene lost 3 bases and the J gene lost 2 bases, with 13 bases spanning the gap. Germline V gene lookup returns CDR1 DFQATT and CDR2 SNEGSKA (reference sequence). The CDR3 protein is CSASNPGRNTEAFF. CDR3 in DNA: TGCAGTGCTAGTAACCCCGGGAGAAACACTGAAGCTTTCTTT.

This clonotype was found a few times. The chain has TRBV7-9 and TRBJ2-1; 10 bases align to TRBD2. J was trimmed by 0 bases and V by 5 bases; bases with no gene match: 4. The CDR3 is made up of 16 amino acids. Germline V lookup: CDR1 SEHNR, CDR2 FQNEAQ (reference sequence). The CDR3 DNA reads TGTGCCAGCAGCCCAATAGCGGGAGGCTCCTACAATGAGCAGTTCTTC. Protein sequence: CASSPIAGGSYNEQFF.

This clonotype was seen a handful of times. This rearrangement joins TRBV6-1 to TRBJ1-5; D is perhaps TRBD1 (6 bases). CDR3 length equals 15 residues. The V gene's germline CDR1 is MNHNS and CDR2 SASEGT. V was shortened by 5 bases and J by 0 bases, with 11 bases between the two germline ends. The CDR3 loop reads CASSQGTTSNQPQHF. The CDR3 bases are TGTGCCAGCAGTCAAGGGACAACTAGCAATCAGCCCCAGCATTTT.

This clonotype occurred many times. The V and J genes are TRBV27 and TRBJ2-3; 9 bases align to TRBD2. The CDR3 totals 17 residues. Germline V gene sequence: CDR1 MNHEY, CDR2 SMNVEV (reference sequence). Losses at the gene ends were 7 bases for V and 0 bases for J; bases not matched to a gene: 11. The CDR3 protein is CASTVRAGGSSTDTQYF. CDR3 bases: TGTGCCAGCACCGTTCGGGCGGGAGGGAGTAGCACAGATACGCAGTATTTT.

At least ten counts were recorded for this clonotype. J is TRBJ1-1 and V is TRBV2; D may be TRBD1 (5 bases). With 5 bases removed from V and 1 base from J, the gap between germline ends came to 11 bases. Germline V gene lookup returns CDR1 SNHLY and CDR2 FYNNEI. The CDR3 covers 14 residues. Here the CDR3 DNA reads TGTGCCAGCAGTCAAGGGGCAGGGAACACTGAAGCTTTCTTT. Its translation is CASSQGAGNTEAFF.